The T cell receptor beta chain described here comes from a study of blood T cell repertoires in COVID-19. Study as a whole: T cells, B-cell-depleted T cells, or PBMCs provided the cDNA or gDNA that served as material.

Per the study methods: Estimation of nucleated cell counts relied on the amplification of reference gene primers. Sequencing used immunoSEQ multiplex PCR; TCRdb keeps in-frame clones, though not all of them. The DNA was the basis for D and trimming; V, J and clone size are from that table. Of about 150,000 clones in the sample, roughly 80% were seen once. This clone was observed a single time. Germline V gives CDR1 SGHRS, CDR2 YFSETQ. This CDR3 is 14 amino acids long. V shed 4 bases and J shed 2 bases, with 10 bases lying between them. The TCR comes from a woman older than 75 with acute or convalescent COVID-19. Sequenced sample: peripheral blood. This chain connects TRBV5-1 to TRBJ1-3, with a possible D match to TRBD1 (5 bases). As DNA, the CDR3 is TGCGCCAGCAGCCCCTTGGACACTGGAAACACCATATATTTT. Amino acid sequence: CASSPLDTGNTIYF.